The 21 T cell receptor beta chains presented below share a single source sample, sequenced in a study of CXCR3-negative and CXCR3-positive naive CD8 T cells. Study-level points and caveats: Greater hydrophobicity was found in TRB CDR3s of CXCR3-positive naive cells than of CXCR3-negative naive cells.

Libraries were UMI-labeled 5' RACE TRB cDNA. TCRdb re-called the 5' RACE reads and shows each CDR3 protein once, DNA omitted. The listing contains 6,000 to 8,500 distinct CDR3 sequences. These receptors have no identified antigens. The sample comprised naive CXCR3+ CD8+ T cells from blood. As to subset: CD45RO-CCR7+CD27+CD95- naive CD8+ T cells expressing CXCR3 (TNR3+). These receptors were taken from a human donor in good health. Some clones in this sample may be carry-over from other donors' samples.

The CDR3 here is CSVESHNDQFF. The chain joins TRBV29-1 to TRBJ2-1. The germline gives CDR1 SQVTM, CDR2 ANQGSEA. The CDR3 sequence is 11 residues long.

This clonotype is medium-sized by frequency. The J gene is TRBJ2-2, the V gene TRBV11-2. Germline V gene data show CDR1 as SGHAT and CDR2 as FQNNGV. This CDR3 has 12 residues. The CDR3 spells CASSLGTGELFF.

Its frequency marks this clonotype as medium-sized. The chain recombines TRBV29-1 with TRBJ1-1; as DNA is missing, the TRBD1 call by TCRdb cannot be tested. CDR3 length: 15 amino acids. CDR1 and CDR2 (germline): SQVTM, ANQGSEA. The CDR3 loop reads CSVEGDNTGNTEAFF.

This clonotype is deemed medium-sized (0.01 to 0.1%) by its frequency. The V call is TRBV29-1, the J call TRBJ2-1; the TCRdb call, TRBD1, lacks DNA for checking. Germline CDR1 is SQVTM and CDR2 is ANQGSEA. The CDR3 spans 14 residues. The CDR3 spells CSEGRQNTYNEQFF.

Considering frequency, this clonotype is medium-sized. The chain employs TRBV29-1 and TRBJ2-7; checking the TCRdb D call of TRBD1 is not possible without DNA. The CDR3 length is 12 residues. Per the germline V gene, CDR1 is SQVTM and CDR2 is ANQGSEA. Here the CDR3 reads CSVVGQSSEQYF.

The chain has TRBV29-1 and TRBJ1-1; TCRdb names TRBD1, which stays unverified in the absence of DNA. This CDR3 is built from 11 residues. CDR1 and CDR2 (germline): SQVTM, ANQGSEA. CDR3 residues: CSVGRGTEAFF. Full variable domain (missing parts from reference TRBV29-1 and TRBJ1-1): SAVISQKPSRDICQRGTSLTIQCQVDSQVTMMFWYRQQPGQSLTLIATANQGSEATYESGFVIDKFPISRPNLTFSTLTVSNMSPEDSSIYLCSVGRGTEAFFGQGTRLTVV.

The chain is built from TRBV28 and TRBJ2-7. Germline-derived CDR1 and CDR2 are MDHEN and SYDVKM. The CDR3 is made up of 14 amino acids. The CDR3 is CASSFLGSSYEQYF.

The CDR3 reads CASSLWSESNEQYF. The chain combines TRBV28 with TRBJ2-7. The CDR3 runs to 14 residues. Germline V lookup: CDR1 MDHEN, CDR2 SYDVKM.

This clonotype is called medium-sized based on its frequency. The J gene is TRBJ2-7, the V gene TRBV5-1. The CDR3 runs 14 residues. Germline V gene lookup returns CDR1 SGHRS and CDR2 YFSETQ. The CDR3 sequence: CASSLGSDTYEQYF.

J is TRBJ2-7 and V is TRBV7-6; without DNA, the TCRdb call of TRBD2 cannot be checked. Germline V gene data show CDR1 as SGHVS and CDR2 as FNYEAQ. The CDR3 length is 15 residues. The CDR3 spells CASSPGTLNFYEQYF.

This chain connects TRBV14 to TRBJ2-7; TCRdb calls TRBD2, which cannot be checked without DNA. Germline CDR1 and CDR2: SGHDN and FVKESK. The CDR3 sequence is 14 residues long. CDR3 amino acids: CASSRTGLDYEQYF.

This clonotype is medium-sized (0.01 to 0.1%) by frequency. This chain uses TRBV4-1 with TRBJ1-2; TCRdb's D gene call, TRBD1, goes unchecked for lack of DNA. This CDR3 has 16 residues. Per germline, CDR1 MGHRA and CDR2 YSYEKL. This chain's CDR3 is CASSPGVATLNYGYTF.

This clonotype is identified as medium-sized (0.01 to 0.1%) from frequency. The CDR3 sequence: CATSKPAAGPSYEQYF. The chain has TRBV15 and TRBJ2-7; TCRdb's assignment of TRBD2 cannot be checked, as there is no DNA. In germline, CDR1 is LNHNV, CDR2 YYDKDF (reference sequence). This CDR3 has 16 residues.

Measured by frequency, this clonotype is medium-sized. The genes are TRBV19 and TRBJ2-7; checking the TCRdb D call of TRBD1 is not possible without DNA. Germline loops: CDR1 LNHDA, CDR2 SQIVND (reference sequence). The CDR3 runs to 13 residues. The chain's CDR3 is CASSIGTVYEQYF.

The chain joins TRBV20-1 to TRBJ2-7; with no DNA, the TCRdb D assignment of TRBD1 cannot be verified. The CDR3 is 14 residues long. The germline gives CDR1 DFQATT, CDR2 SNEGSKA (reference sequence). The CDR3 spells CSARPPETTYEQYF.

The CDR3 sequence: CSAQRWDQYYNEQFF. The genes are TRBV29-1 and TRBJ2-1; TCRdb gives TRBD1 as the D gene, but with no DNA this cannot be confirmed. CDR1 SQVTM and CDR2 ANQGSEA come from the germline V gene. The CDR3 is 15 residues long.

This clonotype is identified as medium-sized (0.01 to 0.1%) from frequency. The chain is built from TRBV20-1 and TRBJ2-7; the D call of TRBD1 rests on TCRdb alone, since no DNA is present to check it. From germline, CDR1 is DFQATT and CDR2 SNEGSKA (reference sequence). The CDR3 spans 13 residues. The CDR3 region is CSAGNRDNYEQYF.

V and J are TRBV29-1 and TRBJ2-7. Germline CDR1 reads SQVTM; CDR2 reads ANQGSEA. The CDR3 loop spans 14 amino acids. The CDR3 is CSVELVSGAYEQYF.

V is TRBV5-4 and J is TRBJ2-2; TCRdb designates TRBD2, a call that cannot be tested without DNA. Germline lookup yields CDR1 SGHNT and CDR2 YYREEE (reference sequence). The CDR3 is made up of 18 amino acids. CDR3 amino acids: CASSLETVAGPNTGELFF.

This sequence joins TRBV29-1 and TRBJ2-1; TCRdb proposes TRBD2, but this gene call is untestable without DNA. The germline CDR1 and CDR2 sequences are SQVTM and ANQGSEA. CDR3 length: 14 residues. CDR3 in amino acids: CSVAGLAGGYEQFF.

This clonotype is classed as medium-sized by frequency. The chain carries TRBV6-6 and TRBJ2-5. CDR1 is MNHNY and CDR2 is SVGAGI in the germline V gene (reference sequence). CDR3 length equals 11 residues. The CDR3: CASNKQETQYF.